The 14 T cell receptor beta chains listed next were all sequenced from one sample in a study of blood T cell repertoires in COVID-19. The protocol was immunoSEQ multiplex PCR, while the TCRdb copy is restricted to in-frame clones and leaves out a portion. Among 150,000 to 200,000 clones listed, roughly 81% were seen once. Sequenced: peripheral blood. The source is a woman at least 80 years old with COVID-19, enrolled during active disease.

V is TRBV6-5 and J is TRBJ2-2; D not resolved. Germline CDR1 reads MNHEY; CDR2 reads SVGAGI. V lost 10 bases, J lost 4 bases, and 7 bases lay in between. The CDR3 loop spans 11 amino acids. The CDR3 coding sequence is TGTGCCACCACCGGCACCGGGGAGCTGTTTTTT. Its protein product is CATTGTGELFF.

This chain connects TRBV30 to TRBJ1-3, with D uncertain. This CDR3 comprises 13 residues. Germline V gene data show CDR1 as GTSNPN and CDR2 as SVGIG (reference sequence). The V and J ends lost 4 bases and 2 bases respectively, with 9 bases between them. The CDR3 DNA reads TGTGCCTGGACCCCCGGGGCTGGAAACACCATATATTTT. Its translation is CAWTPGAGNTIYF.

This chain's CDR3 is CATSTGTLTDTQYF. The CDR3 region has the DNA TGTGCCACCAGTACCGGGACTCTCACAGATACGCAGTATTTT. This chain links TRBV24-1 with TRBJ2-3, with D perhaps TRBD2 (6 bases). CDR3 length: 14 amino acids. Germline loops: CDR1 KGHDR, CDR2 SFDVKD. V lost 6 bases, J lost 2 bases, and 11 bases lay in between.

This rearrangement joins TRBV10-3 to TRBJ2-1; TRBD2 matches 13 bases. J lost 5 bases, V lost 6 bases, and 1 base had no gene match. The length of the CDR3 is 14 residues. CDR1 is ENHRY, CDR2 SYGVKD, per germline. CDR3 in DNA: TGTGCCATCAGGGGGACTAGCGGGAACAATGAGCAGTTCTTC. Its protein is CAIRGTSGNNEQFF.

This clone was counted a single time. This chain joins TRBV10-3 and TRBJ1-1, with D possibly matching TRBD1 (6 bases). Trimming left V 3 bases short and J 7 bases short, with 9 bases between. CDR1 and CDR2 from the germline V gene are ENHRY and SYGVKD. The CDR3 totals 12 residues. The CDR3 sequence is CAISDRGGEAFF. The CDR3 nucleotides read TGTGCCATCAGTGACCGAGGGGGTGAAGCTTTCTTT.

The chain links TRBV19 to TRBJ1-1; a weak D match, TRBD1 (6 bases). The germline V gene has CDR1 LNHDA and CDR2 SQIVND (reference sequence). Trimming stripped 7 bases from V and 5 bases from J, with 17 bases between. The length of the CDR3 is 14 residues. DNA of the CDR3: TGTGCCAGTACCCGTGAGGGGGGGTATACTGAAGCTTTCTTT. Translation gives CASTREGGYTEAFF.

Written as DNA, the CDR3 is TGCGCCAGCAGCTTGGAACAGGGGGCTTGGGCTGAAGCTTTCTTT. It encodes CASSLEQGAWAEAFF. The chain carries TRBV5-1 and TRBJ1-1, with 9 bases lining up with TRBD1. The CDR3 has 15 residues. CDR1 is SGHRS, CDR2 YFSETQ, per germline. J gave up 6 bases and V 0 bases, and 6 bases lay outside the gene matches.

Written as DNA, the CDR3 is TGTGCCAGCAGCTTAGGTGGACGGGGTGAAAAACTGTTTTTT. As protein: CASSLGGRGEKLFF. The chain recombines TRBV7-2 with TRBJ1-4; unclear D gene. V was trimmed by 1 base and J by 7 bases, leaving 10 bases between them. Germline-derived CDR1 and CDR2 are SGHTA and FQGNSA. This CDR3 is built from 14 residues.

The chain's CDR3 is CASSFGRGGTGELFF. In nucleotides, the CDR3 is TGTGCCAGCAGTTTTGGGCGGGGGGGCACCGGGGAGCTGTTTTTT. J is TRBJ2-2 and V is TRBV27; TRBD2 agrees at 9 bases. Looked up from germline, CDR1 is MNHEY and CDR2 is SMNVEV (reference sequence). J was trimmed by 4 bases and V by 3 bases; bases with no gene match: 3. CDR3 length equals 15 residues.

The chain combines TRBV10-3 with TRBJ1-3; a possible D gene is TRBD1 (6 bases). The germline V gene encodes CDR1 ENHRY and CDR2 SYGVKD. The length of the CDR3 is 14 residues. V was shortened by 2 bases and J by 4 bases, with 9 bases between the two germline ends. CDR3 region: CAISEVQGGNTIYF. CDR3 bases: TGTGCCATCAGTGAGGTACAGGGCGGAAACACCATATATTTT.

This chain connects TRBV11-2 to TRBJ2-1, with 13 bases fitting TRBD2. The germline V gene encodes CDR1 SGHAT and CDR2 FQNNGV. V was clipped by 1 base and J by 15 bases; unmatched bases: 6. This CDR3 region has 14 residues. The CDR3 region has the DNA TGTGCCAGCAGCTTAGTTGGACTAGCGGGGGAGGGGTTCTTC. It translates to CASSLVGLAGEGFF.

The chain combines TRBV2 with TRBJ1-5; 8 bases fit TRBD1. Germline CDR1 is SNHLY and CDR2 is FYNNEI. This CDR3 contains 15 residues. Trimming removed 4 bases from V and 1 base from J; junction bases left unmatched: 3. The CDR3 region has the DNA TGTGCCAGCAGTGCAGGGGGCGAAAGCAATCAGCCCCAGCATTTT. Residues: CASSAGGESNQPQHF.

This clone came up a few times. The chain joins TRBV11-2 to TRBJ2-5, with D maybe TRBD2 (5 bases). The CDR3 has 15 amino acids. V dropped 1 base and J dropped 2 bases, with 11 bases sitting between them. Looked up from germline, CDR1 is SGHAT and CDR2 is FQNNGV. The CDR3 DNA is TGTGCCAGCAGCTTAGGGACTGGGAGACAAGAGACCCAGTACTTC. Protein sequence: CASSLGTGRQETQYF.

This clone was counted a few times. CDR3 nucleotide sequence: TGTGCCAGTAGTATAAGAGGGGGAGGGACAGGGTACTACGAGCAGTACTTC. It codes for CASSIRGGGTGYYEQYF. J is TRBJ2-7 and V is TRBV19; 9 bases line up with TRBD1. The ends lost 2 bases at V and 3 bases at J; junction bases unmatched: 11. This CDR3 spans 17 amino acids. In germline, CDR1 is LNHDA, CDR2 SQIVND (reference sequence).